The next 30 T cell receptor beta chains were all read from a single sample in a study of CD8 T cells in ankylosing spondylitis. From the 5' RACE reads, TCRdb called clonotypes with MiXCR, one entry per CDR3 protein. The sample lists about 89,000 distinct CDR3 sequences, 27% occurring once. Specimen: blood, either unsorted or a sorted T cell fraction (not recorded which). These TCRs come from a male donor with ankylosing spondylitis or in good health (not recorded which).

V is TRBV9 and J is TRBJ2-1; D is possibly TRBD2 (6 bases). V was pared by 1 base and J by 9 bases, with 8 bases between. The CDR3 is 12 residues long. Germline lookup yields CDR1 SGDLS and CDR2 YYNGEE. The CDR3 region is CASSVPSAEQFF. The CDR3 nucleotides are TGTGCCAGCAGCGTACCTAGCGCTGAGCAGTTCTTC.

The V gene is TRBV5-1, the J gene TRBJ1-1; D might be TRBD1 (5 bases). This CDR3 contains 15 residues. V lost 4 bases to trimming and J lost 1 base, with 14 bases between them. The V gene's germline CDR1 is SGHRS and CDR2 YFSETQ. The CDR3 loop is CASSLGPGENTEAFF. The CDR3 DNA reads TGCGCCAGCAGCCTGGGACCGGGGGAGAACACTGAAGCTTTCTTT.

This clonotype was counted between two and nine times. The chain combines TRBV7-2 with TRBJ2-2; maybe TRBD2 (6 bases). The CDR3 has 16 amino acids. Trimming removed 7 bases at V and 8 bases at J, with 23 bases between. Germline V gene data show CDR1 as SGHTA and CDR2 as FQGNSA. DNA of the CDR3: TGTGCCAGCACCCGGGGGAGTAGCGGCTACGTGGGGGAGCTGTTTTTT. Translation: CASTRGSSGYVGELFF.

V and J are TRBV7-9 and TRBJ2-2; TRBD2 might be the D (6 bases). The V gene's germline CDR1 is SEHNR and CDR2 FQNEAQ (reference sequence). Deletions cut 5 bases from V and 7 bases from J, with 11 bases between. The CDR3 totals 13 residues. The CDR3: CASSLTSDGELFF. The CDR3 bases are TGTGCCAGCAGCCTGACTAGTGACGGGGAGCTGTTTTTT.

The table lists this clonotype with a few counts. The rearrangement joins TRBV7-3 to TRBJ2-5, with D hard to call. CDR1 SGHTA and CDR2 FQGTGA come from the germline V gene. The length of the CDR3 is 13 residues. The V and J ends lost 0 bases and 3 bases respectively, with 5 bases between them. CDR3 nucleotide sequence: TGTGCCAGCAGCTTAACGTTGGAAGAGACCCAGTACTTC. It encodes CASSLTLEETQYF.

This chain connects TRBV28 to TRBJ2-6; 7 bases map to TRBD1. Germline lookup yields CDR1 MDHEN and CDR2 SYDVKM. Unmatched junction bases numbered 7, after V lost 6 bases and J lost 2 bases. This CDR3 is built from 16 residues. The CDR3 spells CASSYDRVPGANVLTF. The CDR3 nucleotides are TGTGCCAGCAGCTACGACAGGGTCCCTGGGGCCAACGTCCTGACTTTC. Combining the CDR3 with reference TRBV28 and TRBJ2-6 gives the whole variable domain DVKVTQSSRYLVKRTGEKVFLECVQDMDHENMFWYRQDPGLGLRLIYFSYDVKMKEKGDIPEGYSVSREKKERFSLILESASTNQTSMYLCASSYDRVPGANVLTFGAGSRLTVL.

CDR3 nucleotide sequence: TGCGCCAGCGGGGGGACTAGCGGGATGGGTGAGCAGTTCTTC. Amino acids: CASGGTSGMGEQFF. The rearrangement links TRBV5-1 to TRBJ2-1; 13 bases fit TRBD2. This CDR3 region has 14 residues. Germline V gene lookup returns CDR1 SGHRS and CDR2 YFSETQ. Trimming removed 7 bases from V and 9 bases from J; junction bases left unmatched: 7.

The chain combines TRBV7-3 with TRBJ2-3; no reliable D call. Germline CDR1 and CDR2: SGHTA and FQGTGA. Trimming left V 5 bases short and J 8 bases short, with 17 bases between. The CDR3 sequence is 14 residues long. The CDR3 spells CASSPDAVFVTQYF. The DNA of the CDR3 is TGTGCCAGCAGCCCCGACGCGGTATTCGTTACGCAGTATTTT. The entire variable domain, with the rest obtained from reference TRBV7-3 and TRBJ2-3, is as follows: GAGVSQTPSNKVTEKGKYVELRCDPISGHTALYWYRQSLGQGPEFLIYFQGTGAADDSGLPNDRFFAVRPEGSVSTLKIQRTERGDSAVYLCASSPDAVFVTQYFGPGTRLTVL.

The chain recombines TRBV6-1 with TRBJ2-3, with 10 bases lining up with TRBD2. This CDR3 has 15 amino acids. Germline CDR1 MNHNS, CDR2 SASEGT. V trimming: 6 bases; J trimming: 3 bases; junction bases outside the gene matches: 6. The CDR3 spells CASRETSGLTDTQYF. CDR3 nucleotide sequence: TGTGCCAGCAGGGAGACTAGCGGGTTGACAGATACGCAGTATTTT.

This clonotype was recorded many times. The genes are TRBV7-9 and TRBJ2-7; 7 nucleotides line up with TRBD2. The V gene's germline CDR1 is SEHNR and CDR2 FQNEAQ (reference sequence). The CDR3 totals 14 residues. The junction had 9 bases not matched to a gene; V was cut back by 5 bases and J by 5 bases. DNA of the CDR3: TGTGCCAGCAGCGTCGGACTAGTACGAGACGAGCAGTACTTC. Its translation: CASSVGLVRDEQYF.

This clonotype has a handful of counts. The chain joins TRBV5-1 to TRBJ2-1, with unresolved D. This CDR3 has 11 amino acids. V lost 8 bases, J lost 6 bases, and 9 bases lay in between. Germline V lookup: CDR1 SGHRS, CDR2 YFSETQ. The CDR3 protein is CASGAANEQFF. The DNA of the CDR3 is TGCGCCAGTGGAGCTGCCAATGAGCAGTTCTTC.

The CDR3 is CSARDRKKDTSWWADTQYF. Here the CDR3 DNA reads TGCAGTGCTAGAGATCGTAAAAAGGACACCTCCTGGTGGGCAGATACGCAGTATTTT. The V and J genes are TRBV20-1 and TRBJ2-3; D is possibly TRBD1 (5 bases). V lost 0 bases to trimming and J lost 4 bases, with 26 bases between them. Germline V gene lookup returns CDR1 DFQATT and CDR2 SNEGSKA (reference sequence). The CDR3 is 19 residues long.

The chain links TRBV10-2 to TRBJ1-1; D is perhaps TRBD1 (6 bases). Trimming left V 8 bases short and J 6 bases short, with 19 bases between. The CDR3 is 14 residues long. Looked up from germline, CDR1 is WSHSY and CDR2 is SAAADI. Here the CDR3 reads CASLILRDNAEAFF. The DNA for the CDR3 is TGCGCCAGCCTGATTCTCCGGGACAACGCTGAAGCTTTCTTT.

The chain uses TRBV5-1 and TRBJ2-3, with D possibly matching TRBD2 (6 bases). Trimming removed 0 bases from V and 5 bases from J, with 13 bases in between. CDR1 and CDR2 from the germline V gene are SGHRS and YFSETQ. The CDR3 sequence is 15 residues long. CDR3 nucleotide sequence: TGCGCCAGCAGCTTGGAAGCCCCGGGAGTAGATACGCAGTATTTT. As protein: CASSLEAPGVDTQYF.

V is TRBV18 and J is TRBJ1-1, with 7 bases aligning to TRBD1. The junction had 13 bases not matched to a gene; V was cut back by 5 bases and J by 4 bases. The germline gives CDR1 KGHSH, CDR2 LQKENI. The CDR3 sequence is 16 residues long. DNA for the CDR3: TGTGCCAGCTCATCGACCGAACTAGGGGGCATCACTGAAGCTTTCTTT. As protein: CASSSTELGGITEAFF.

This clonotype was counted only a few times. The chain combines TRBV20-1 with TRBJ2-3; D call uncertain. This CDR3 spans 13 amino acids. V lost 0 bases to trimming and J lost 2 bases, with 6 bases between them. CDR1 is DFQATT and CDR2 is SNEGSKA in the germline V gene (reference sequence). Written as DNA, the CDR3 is TGCAGTGCTAGAGAAACTACCACAGATACGCAGTATTTT. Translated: CSARETTTDTQYF.

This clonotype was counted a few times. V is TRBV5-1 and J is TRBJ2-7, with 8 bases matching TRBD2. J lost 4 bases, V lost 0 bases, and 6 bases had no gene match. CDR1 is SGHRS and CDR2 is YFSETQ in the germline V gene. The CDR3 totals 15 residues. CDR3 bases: TGCGCCAGCAGCTTGGACGCACTAGCGGCTTACGAGCAGTACTTC. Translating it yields CASSLDALAAYEQYF.

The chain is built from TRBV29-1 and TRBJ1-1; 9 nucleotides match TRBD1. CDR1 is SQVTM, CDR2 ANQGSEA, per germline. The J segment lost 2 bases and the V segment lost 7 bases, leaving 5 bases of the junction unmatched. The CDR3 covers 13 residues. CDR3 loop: CSAVTGGNTEAFF. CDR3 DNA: TGCAGCGCTGTAACAGGGGGCAACACTGAAGCTTTCTTT.

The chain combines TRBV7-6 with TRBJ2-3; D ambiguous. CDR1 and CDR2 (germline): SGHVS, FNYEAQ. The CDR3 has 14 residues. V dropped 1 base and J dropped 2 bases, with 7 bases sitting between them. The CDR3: CASSLGVITDTQYF. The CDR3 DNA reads TGTGCCAGCAGCTTAGGTGTGATCACAGATACGCAGTATTTT.

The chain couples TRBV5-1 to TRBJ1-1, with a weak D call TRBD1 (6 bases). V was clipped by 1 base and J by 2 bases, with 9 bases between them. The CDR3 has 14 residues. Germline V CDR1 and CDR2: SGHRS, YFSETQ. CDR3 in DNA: TGCGCCAGCAGCTTGTTGGACAGTAACACTGAAGCTTTCTTT. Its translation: CASSLLDSNTEAFF.

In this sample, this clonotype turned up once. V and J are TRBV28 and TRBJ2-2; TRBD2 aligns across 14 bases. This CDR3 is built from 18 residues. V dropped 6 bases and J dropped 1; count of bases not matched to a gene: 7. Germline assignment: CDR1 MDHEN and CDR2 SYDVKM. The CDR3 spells CASRFPGLAGVNTGELFF. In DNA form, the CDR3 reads TGTGCCAGCAGATTCCCGGGACTAGCGGGAGTGAACACCGGGGAGCTGTTTTTT.

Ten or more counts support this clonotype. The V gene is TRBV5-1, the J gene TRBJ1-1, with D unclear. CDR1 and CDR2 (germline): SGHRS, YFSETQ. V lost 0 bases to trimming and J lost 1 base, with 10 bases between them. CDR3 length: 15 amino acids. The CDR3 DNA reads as TGCGCCAGCAGCTTGGGTTCGACACAGAACACTGAAGCTTTCTTT. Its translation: CASSLGSTQNTEAFF.

The CDR3 DNA reads TGTGCCATATCGGGACTAGCGGGAGCCTACGAGCAGTACTTC. Protein sequence: CAISGLAGAYEQYF. This chain joins TRBV7-9 and TRBJ2-7; 14 bases align to TRBD2. J gave up 2 bases and V 10 bases, and 4 bases lay outside the gene matches. The CDR3 sequence is 14 residues long. The germline gives CDR1 SEHNR, CDR2 FQNEAQ (reference sequence).

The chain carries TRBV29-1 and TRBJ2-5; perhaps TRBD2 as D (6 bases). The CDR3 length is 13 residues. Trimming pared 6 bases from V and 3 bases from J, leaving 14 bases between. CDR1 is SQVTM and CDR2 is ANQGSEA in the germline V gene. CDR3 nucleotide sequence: TGCAGCGTGGCGGTTAGCGGTGAAGAGACCCAGTACTTC. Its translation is CSVAVSGEETQYF.

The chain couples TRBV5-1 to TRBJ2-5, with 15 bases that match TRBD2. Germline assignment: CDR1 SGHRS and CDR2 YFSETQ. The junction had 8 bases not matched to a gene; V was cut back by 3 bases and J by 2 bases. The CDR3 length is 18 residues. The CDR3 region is CASSSGLAGGTIQETQYF. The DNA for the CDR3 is TGCGCCAGCAGCTCGGGACTAGCGGGAGGAACAATACAAGAGACCCAGTACTTC.

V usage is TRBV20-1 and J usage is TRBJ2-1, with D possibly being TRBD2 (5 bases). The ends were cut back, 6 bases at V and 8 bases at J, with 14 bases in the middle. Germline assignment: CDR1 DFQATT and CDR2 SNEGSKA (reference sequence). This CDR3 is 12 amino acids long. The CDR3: CSADNGGYEQFF. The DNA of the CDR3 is TGCAGTGCAGATAATGGCGGGTATGAGCAGTTCTTC.

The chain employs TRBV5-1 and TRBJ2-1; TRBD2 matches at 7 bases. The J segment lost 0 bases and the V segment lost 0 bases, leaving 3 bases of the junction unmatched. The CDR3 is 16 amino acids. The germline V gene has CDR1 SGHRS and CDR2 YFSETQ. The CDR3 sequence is CASSLAGGSSYNEQFF. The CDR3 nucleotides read TGCGCCAGCAGCTTGGCCGGGGGGAGCTCCTACAATGAGCAGTTCTTC.

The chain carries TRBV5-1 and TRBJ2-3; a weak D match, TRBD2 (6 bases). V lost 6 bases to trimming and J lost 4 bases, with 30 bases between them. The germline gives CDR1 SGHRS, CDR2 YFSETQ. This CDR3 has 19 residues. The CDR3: CASTPREDKFWLASDTQYF. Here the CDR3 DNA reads TGCGCCAGCACCCCCCGGGAAGATAAATTTTGGCTAGCGTCAGATACGCAGTATTTT.

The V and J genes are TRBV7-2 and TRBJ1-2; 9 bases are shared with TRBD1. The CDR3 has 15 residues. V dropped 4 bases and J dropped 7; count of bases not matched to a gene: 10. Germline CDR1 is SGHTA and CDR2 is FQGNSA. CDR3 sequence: CASSSSGTGFGGYTF. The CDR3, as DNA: TGTGCCAGCAGCTCTTCCGGGACAGGGTTCGGTGGCTACACCTTC.

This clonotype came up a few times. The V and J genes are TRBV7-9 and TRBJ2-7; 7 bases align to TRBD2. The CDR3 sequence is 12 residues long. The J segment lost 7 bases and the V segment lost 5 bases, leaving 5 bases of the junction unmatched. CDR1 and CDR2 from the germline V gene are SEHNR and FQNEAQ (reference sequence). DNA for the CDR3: TGTGCCAGCAGCACGTCGGGAGGAGAGCAGTACGTC. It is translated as CASSTSGGEQYV.